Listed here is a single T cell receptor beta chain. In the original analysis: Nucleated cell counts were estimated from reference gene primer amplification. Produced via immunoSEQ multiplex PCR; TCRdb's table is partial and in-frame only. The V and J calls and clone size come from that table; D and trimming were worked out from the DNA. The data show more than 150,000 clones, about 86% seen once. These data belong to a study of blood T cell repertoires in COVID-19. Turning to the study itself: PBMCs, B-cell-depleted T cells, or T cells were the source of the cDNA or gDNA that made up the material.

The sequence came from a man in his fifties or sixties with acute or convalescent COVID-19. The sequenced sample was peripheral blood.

CDR3 nucleotide sequence: TGTGCCAGCAGCCCCTGGGGGGACACAGATACGCAGTATTTT. Encoded protein: CASSPWGDTDTQYF. This chain joins TRBV11-2 and TRBJ2-3, with D tentatively TRBD2 (6 bases). V lost 5 bases, J lost 2 bases, and 11 bases lay in between. The CDR3 contains 14 residues. The germline V gene has CDR1 SGHAT and CDR2 FQNNGV.